This entry concerns a single T cell receptor beta chain. The specificity of this receptor is unknown. The record has no base qualities; no much larger clone is one base away. The library was generated by the immunoSEQ multiplex PCR assay. To provide template for TCR sequencing, every sample had RNA extracted and reverse transcribed into cDNA. SuperScript III was used to make first-strand cDNA, primed with a 2:1 mix of oligo-dT and random hexamers. A synthetic immune receptor repertoire was used to measure amplification bias, and any remaining bias was corrected computationally. Under the source paper's analysis protocol: Raw reads were preprocessed to remove errors, and CDR3 was defined according to IMGT conventions as the region from the conserved cysteine to phenylalanine. Clonality was computed by normalizing Shannon entropy by log2 of the number of productive unique TCRs and subtracting the result from 1. Whether scalp clones were CD4 or CD8 was inferred by matching scalp TCRbeta sequences against CD4 and CD8 repertoires sorted from blood. TCRdb's version of the immuneACCESS table is confined to in-frame rearrangements and falls short of the full clone set. An unresolved V gene accounts for under half of the shortfall where checked; the remainder is of unknown origin. V and J calls and clone size come straight from that table; D and trimming were deduced from the DNA. The sample includes 30,000 to 40,000 clones, with less than 55% observed a single time. Clones ranked in the top ten supply less than 2% of the sample.

In about 5 patients from the biomarker study, CD4+ cells were sorted further to obtain CD25+CD127- cells. From alopecia areata patients, peripheral blood was collected along with lesional scalp punch biopsies. PBMCs were isolated by density centrifugation and stained for CD3, CD4 and CD8, and CD4+ and CD8+ T cells were sorted on a FACSAria. As part of a multicenter biomarker study, untreated alopecia areata patients were recruited. This record belongs to a study of CD8+ T cells in alopecia areata (dated by TCRdb to 2016 to 2018). Broadly, across the study: To study T cell clonal expansion in alopecia areata, the researchers applied high-throughput TCRbeta sequencing to both the C3H/HeJ mouse model and human patients. Scalp clonality was compared among normal scalp (n=4), patchy alopecia areata scalp (n=8), and alopecia totalis/universalis scalp (n=8). Human TCRbeta sequencing covered scalp tissue and sorted CD4+ and CD8+ peripheral blood T cells from patchy and totalis/universalis alopecia areata patients and healthy controls. RNA was extracted with the PAXgene miRNA kit for fixed scalp, the miRNeasy kit for PBMCs, and the RNeasy kit for mouse skin. immunoSEQ multiplex PCR using 35 Vbeta forward primers and 13 Jbeta reverse primers was used to amplify TCRbeta CDR3 regions. Here is what the overall study found, with its caveats: TCR sequences shared between patients were less clear than in mice, possibly partly because of HLA diversity in the patient population. Unlike mouse skin, which is dominated by gammadelta T cells, normal human skin has resident alphabeta T cells that are also sequenced, and this complicates analysis of the scalp TCR repertoire. Lesional scalp, especially in alopecia totalis/universalis, showed higher clonality and more expanded CD8+ clones than normal scalp, suggesting antigenic drive.

The TCR was taken from a human donor with alopecia areata. Sequences were obtained from CD4+ Tregs sorted from blood.

Here the CDR3 is given as CASSLTGGSTEAFF. The DNA sequence follows: TGCGCCAGCAGCTTAACAGGGGGAAGCACTGAAGCTTTCTTT. Recombination joined TRBV5-1 with TRBJ1-1; 8 nucleotides in the junction match TRBD1. Based on the germline V gene, the CDR1 and CDR2 sequences are SGHRS and YFSETQ. Including cysteine and phenylalanine, the CDR3 has 14 amino acids. Only CDR3 DNA is held: 42 bases, read in frame from base 1. Trimming takes 2 bases off V and 4 bases off J; junction bases not matched to a gene: 4.